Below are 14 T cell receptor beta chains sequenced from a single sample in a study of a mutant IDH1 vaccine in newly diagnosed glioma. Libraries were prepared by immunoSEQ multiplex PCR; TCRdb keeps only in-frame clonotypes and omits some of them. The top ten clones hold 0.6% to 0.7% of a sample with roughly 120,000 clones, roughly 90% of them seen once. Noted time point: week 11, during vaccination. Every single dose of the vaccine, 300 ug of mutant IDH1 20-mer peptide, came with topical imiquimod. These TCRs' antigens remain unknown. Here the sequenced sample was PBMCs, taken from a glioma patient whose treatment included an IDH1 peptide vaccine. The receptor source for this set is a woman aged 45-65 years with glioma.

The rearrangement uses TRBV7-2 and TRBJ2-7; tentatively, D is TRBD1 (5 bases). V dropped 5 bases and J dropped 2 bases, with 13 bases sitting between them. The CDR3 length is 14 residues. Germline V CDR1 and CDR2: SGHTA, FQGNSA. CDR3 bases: TGTGCCAGCAGCCTGGACATCCTCACCTACGAGCAGTACTTC. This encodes CASSLDILTYEQYF. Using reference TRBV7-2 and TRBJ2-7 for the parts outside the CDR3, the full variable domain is GAGVSQSPSNKVTEKGKDVELRCDPISGHTALYWYRQSLGQGLEFLIYFQGNSAPDKSGLPSDRFSAERTGGSVSTLTIQRTQQEDSAVYLCASSLDILTYEQYFGPGTRLTVT.

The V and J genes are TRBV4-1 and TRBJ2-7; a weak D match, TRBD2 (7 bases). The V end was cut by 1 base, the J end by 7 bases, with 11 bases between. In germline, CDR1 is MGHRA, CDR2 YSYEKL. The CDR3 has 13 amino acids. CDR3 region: CASSQGGGQEQYF. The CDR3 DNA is TGCGCCAGCAGCCAAGGGGGGGGGCAGGAGCAGTACTTC.

The CDR3 DNA reads as TGTGCCAGTAGGATGTTCGCGGTGAGCTCCTACAATGAGCAGTTCTTC. Residues: CASRMFAVSSYNEQFF. This chain links TRBV19 with TRBJ2-1, with D unresolved. The CDR3 runs to 16 residues. V gave up 6 bases and J gave up 0 bases, with 15 bases separating them. Germline CDR1 is LNHDA and CDR2 is SQIVND (reference sequence).

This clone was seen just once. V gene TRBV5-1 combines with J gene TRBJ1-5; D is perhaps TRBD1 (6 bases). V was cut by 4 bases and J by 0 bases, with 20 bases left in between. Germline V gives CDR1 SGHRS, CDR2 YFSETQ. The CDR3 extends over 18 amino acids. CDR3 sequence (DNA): TGCGCCAGCAGCCGAGAGCCGGGACAACAAAATAGCAATCAGCCCCAGCATTTT. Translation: CASSREPGQQNSNQPQHF.

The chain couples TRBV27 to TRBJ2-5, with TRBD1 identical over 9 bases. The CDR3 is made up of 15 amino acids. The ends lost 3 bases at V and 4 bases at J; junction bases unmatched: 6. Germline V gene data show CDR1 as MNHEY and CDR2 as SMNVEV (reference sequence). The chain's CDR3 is CASSFLQGAAETQYF. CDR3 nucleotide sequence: TGTGCCAGCAGTTTTTTACAGGGGGCTGCAGAGACCCAGTACTTC.

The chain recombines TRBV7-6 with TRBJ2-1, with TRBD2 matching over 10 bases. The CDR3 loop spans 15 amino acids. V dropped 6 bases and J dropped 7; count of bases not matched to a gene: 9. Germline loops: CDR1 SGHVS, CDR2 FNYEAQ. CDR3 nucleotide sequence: TGTGCCAGCAGTTCCCGACTAGCGGGCCGGAATGAGCAGTTCTTC. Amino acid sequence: CASSSRLAGRNEQFF. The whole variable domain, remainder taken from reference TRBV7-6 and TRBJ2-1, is GAGVSQSPRYKVTKRGQDVALRCDPISGHVSLYWYRQALGQGPEFLTYFNYEAQQDKSGLPNDRFSAERPEGSISTLTIQRTEQRDSAMYRCASSSRLAGRNEQFFGPGTRLTVL.

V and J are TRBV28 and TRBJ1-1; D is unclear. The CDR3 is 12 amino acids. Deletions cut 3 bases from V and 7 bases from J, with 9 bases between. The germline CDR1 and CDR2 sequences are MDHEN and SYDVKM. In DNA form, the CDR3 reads TGTGCCAGCAGTTTTGGAGTTAATGAAGCTTTCTTT. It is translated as CASSFGVNEAFF.

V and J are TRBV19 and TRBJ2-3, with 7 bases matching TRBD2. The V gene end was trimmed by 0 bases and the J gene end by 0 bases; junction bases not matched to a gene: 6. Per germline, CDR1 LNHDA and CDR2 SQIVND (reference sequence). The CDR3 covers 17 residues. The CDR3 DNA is TGTGCCAGTAGTATAGATCTGGGCGGGAGTAGCACAGATACGCAGTATTTT. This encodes CASSIDLGGSSTDTQYF.

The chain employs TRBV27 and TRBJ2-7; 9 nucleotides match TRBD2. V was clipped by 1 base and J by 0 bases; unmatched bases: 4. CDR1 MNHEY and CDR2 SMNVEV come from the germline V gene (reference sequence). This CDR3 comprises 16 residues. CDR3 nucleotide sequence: TGTGCCAGCAGTTTATTCGCGGGAGGGTTCTCCTACGAGCAGTACTTC. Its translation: CASSLFAGGFSYEQYF.

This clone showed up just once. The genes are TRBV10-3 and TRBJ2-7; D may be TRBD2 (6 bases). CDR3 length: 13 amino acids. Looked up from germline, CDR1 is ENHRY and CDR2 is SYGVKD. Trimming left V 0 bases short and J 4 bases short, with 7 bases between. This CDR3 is CAISESGGYEQYF. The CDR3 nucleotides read TGTGCCATCAGTGAGTCTGGAGGGTACGAGCAGTACTTC.

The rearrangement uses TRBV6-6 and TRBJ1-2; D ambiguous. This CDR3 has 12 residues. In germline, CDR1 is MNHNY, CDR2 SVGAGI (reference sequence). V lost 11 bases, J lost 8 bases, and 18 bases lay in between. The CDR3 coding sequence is TGTGCCTCCTATATGCCGGCGAGAGGCTACACCTTC. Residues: CASYMPARGYTF.

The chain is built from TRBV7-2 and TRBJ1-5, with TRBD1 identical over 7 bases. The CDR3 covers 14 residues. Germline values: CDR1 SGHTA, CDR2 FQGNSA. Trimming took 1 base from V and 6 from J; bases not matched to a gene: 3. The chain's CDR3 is CASSLDRGGQPQHF. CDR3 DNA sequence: TGTGCCAGCAGCTTAGACAGGGGAGGTCAGCCCCAGCATTTT. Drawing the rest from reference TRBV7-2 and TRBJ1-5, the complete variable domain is GAGVSQSPSNKVTEKGKDVELRCDPISGHTALYWYRQSLGQGLEFLIYFQGNSAPDKSGLPSDRFSAERTGGSVSTLTIQRTQQEDSAVYLCASSLDRGGQPQHFGDGTRLSIL.

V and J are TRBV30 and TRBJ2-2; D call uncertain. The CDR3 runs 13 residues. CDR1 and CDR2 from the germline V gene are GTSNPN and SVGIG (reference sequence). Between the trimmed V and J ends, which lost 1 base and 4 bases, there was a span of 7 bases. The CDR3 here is CAWSEWGTGELFF. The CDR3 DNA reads TGTGCCTGGAGTGAATGGGGCACCGGGGAGCTGTTTTTT.

Here the CDR3 DNA reads TGCAGCGCCAGACAGGGGGCGGCCGGAAACACCATATATTTT. This encodes CSARQGAAGNTIYF. This chain links TRBV29-1 with TRBJ1-3; 10 nucleotides align to TRBD1. The CDR3 is 14 amino acids. Germline CDR1 reads SQVTM; CDR2 reads ANQGSEA. V gave up 7 bases and J gave up 4 bases; unmatched junction bases: 7. The full variable domain, its missing parts supplied by reference TRBV29-1 and TRBJ1-3, is SAVISQKPSRDICQRGTSLTIQCQVDSQVTMMFWYRQQPGQSLTLIATANQGSEATYESGFVIDKFPISRPNLTFSTLTVSNMSPEDSSIYLCSARQGAAGNTIYFGEGSWLTVV.